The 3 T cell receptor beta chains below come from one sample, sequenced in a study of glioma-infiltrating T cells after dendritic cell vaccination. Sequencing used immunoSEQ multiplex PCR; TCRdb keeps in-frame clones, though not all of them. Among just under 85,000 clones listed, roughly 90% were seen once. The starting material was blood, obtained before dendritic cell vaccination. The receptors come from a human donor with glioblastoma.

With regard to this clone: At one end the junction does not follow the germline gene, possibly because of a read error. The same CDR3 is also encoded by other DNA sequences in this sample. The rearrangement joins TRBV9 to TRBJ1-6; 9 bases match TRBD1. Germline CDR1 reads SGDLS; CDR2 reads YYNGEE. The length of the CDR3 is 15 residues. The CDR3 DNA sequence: TGTGCCAGCAGCGTCGGGACAGGGAGTAATTCCCCCCTCCACTTT. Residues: CASSVGTGSNSPLHF.

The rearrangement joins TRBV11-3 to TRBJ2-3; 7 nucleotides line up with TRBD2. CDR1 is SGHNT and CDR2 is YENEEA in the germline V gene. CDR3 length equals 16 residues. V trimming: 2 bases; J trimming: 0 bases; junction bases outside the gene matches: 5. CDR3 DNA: TGTGCCAGCAGCTTAACCCTAGCGGAAAGCACAGATACGCAGTATTTT. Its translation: CASSLTLAESTDTQYF.

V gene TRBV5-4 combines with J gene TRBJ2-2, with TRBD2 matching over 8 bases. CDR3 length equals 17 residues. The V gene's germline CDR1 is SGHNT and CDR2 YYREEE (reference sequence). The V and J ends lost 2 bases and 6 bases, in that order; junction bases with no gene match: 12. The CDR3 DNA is TGTGCCAGCAGCTTATCTCGGGGGGGCCGGGTCGCCGGGGAGCTGTTTTTT. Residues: CASSLSRGGRVAGELFF.